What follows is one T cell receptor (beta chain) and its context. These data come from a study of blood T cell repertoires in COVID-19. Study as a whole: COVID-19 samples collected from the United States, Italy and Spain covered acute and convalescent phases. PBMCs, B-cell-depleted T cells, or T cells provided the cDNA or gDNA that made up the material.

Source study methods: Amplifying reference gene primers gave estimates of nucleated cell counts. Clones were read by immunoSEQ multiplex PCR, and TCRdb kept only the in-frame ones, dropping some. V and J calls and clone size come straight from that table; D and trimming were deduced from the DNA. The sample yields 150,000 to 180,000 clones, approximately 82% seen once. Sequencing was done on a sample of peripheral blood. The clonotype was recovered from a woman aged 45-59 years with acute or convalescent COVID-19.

DNA of the CDR3: TGTGCCAGCAGGCAGTTCAATGGGGACAGGGCAGCTTTCTTT. This codes for CASRQFNGDRAAFF. V gene TRBV28 combines with J gene TRBJ1-1, with 9 bases matching TRBD1. The length of the CDR3 is 14 residues. With V trimmed by 6 bases and J by 10 bases, 12 bases remained unmatched. The germline V gene has CDR1 MDHEN and CDR2 SYDVKM.